This TCR beta chain derives from a study of T cells in localized non-small cell lung cancer. Overall study results and limits: Appearing in adjacent lung were a median around 60 of the top 100 tumor clones.

Concerning this clone itself: What it binds is unknown.

Profiling relied on immunoSEQ multiplex PCR, and the TCRdb table lists in-frame clones only, not all of them. The sample holds over 70,000 clones, approximately 87% seen once. This CDR3 is 16 amino acids long. The J segment lost 2 bases and the V segment lost 1 base, leaving 4 bases of the junction unmatched. CDR1 is SEHNR and CDR2 is FQNEAQ in the germline V gene (reference sequence). The material was peripheral blood, obtained before any cancer treatment. The genes are TRBV7-9 and TRBJ2-3; 9 nucleotides line up with TRBD2. This receptor was identified in a male donor aged 60 or over with stage III squamous cell lung carcinoma. The CDR3 region has the DNA TGTGCCAGCAGCTTAGTAAGCGGGGGGACCACAGATACGCAGTATTTT. It encodes CASSLVSGGTTDTQYF.